In this sample, the clone carrying this T cell receptor beta chain turned up a few times. Its antigen is unknown. This sample was included in a study of glioma-infiltrating T cells after dendritic cell vaccination. Broader study findings: Patients with more pretreatment TILs had longer time to progression and survival.

The CDR3 extends over 13 amino acids. The V and J ends lost 4 bases and 0 bases respectively, with 9 bases between them. Germline assignment: CDR1 GTSNPN and CDR2 SVGIG (reference sequence). Assay used: immunoSEQ multiplex PCR; TCRdb lists only in-frame clones, some missing. The table shows roughly 100,000 clones, with roughly 76% occurring only once. None of the glioblastoma patients had an isocitrate dehydrogenase mutation. This specimen was blood, taken before dendritic cell vaccination. This TCR was recovered from a human donor with glioblastoma. J is TRBJ1-1 and V is TRBV30; D is unresolved. CDR3 nucleotides: TGTGCCTGGACTGACATCATGAACACTGAAGCTTTCTTT. Its protein product is CAWTDIMNTEAFF.